The rows below give T cell receptor beta chains drawn from one sample of a study of T cells in Graves' hyperthyroidism and ophthalmopathy. TCRdb fed the multiplex PCR reads into MiXCR, producing one record per CDR3 protein. Of nearly 750,000 distinct CDR3 sequences detected, over 35% appear once; the ten largest clones hold less than 40%. The source material was blood. These receptors were obtained from a woman aged 40 to 50 with Graves' hyperthyroidism. CDR3s include the opening cysteine and the closing phenylalanine or tryptophan. D genes are given only for firm matches. The size field is filled for only some rows; it gives once, few, many or a size class.

.,TRBV29-1,TRBD1,TRBJ2-2,CSATGDTGELFF,TGCAGCGCGACAGGGGACACCGGGGAGCTGTTTTTT
.,TRBV19,.,TRBJ2-2,CASNDAAGELFF,TGTGCCAGTAACGACGCCGCCGGGGAGCTGTTTTTT
many,TRBV12-3/TRBV12-4,.,TRBJ2-2,CATHGGEHEELFF,TGTGCCACTCATGGCGGGGAACATGAGGAGCTGTTTTTT
.,TRBV7-2,.,TRBJ1-4,CASSLRRTSSGEKLFF,TGTGCCAGCAGTCTAAGGAGGACCTCCTCGGGTGAAAAACTGTTTTTT
few,TRBV7-2,TRBD1,TRBJ2-7,CASSLGDRGPREQYF,TGTGCCAGCAGCTTGGGGGACAGGGGCCCTAGGGAGCAGTACTTC
.,TRBV11-2,.,TRBJ1-5,CASRPIDRAFNQPQHF,TGTGCCAGCAGACCAATTGACAGAGCGTTTAATCAGCCCCAGCATTTT
.,TRBV10-3,.,TRBJ2-2,CASSEVRVENTGELFF,TGTGCCAGCAGTGAAGTAAGGGTTGAGAACACCGGGGAGCTGTTTTTT
many,TRBV20-1,.,TRBJ2-5,CSARDGRETQYF,TGCAGTGCTAGAGATGGGCGAGAGACCCAGTACTTC
many,TRBV9,TRBD1,TRBJ1-5,CASSSTGADQPQHF,TGTGCCAGCAGCTCCACAGGGGCCGATCAGCCCCAGCATTTT
once,TRBV7-2,.,TRBJ1-6,CASRYPGNSPLHF,TGTGCCAGCAGGTATCCAGGGAATTCACCCCTCCACTTT
.,TRBV6-5,.,TRBJ1-3,CASSYSAGSGNTIYF,TGTGCCAGCAGTTACTCGGCGGGCTCTGGAAACACCATATATTTT
few,TRBV5-1,.,TRBJ2-7,CASSSTQGTEQYF,TGCGCCAGCAGCTCCACCCAGGGGACCGAGCAGTACTTC
many,TRBV7-2,.,TRBJ1-3,CASSLVAPGNTIYF,TGTGCCAGCAGCTTAGTAGCTCCTGGAAACACCATATATTTT
.,TRBV20-1,.,TRBJ1-4,CSARVGGEGEKLFF,TGCAGTGCTAGAGTAGGCGGGGAGGGTGAAAAACTGTTTTTT
few,TRBV4-3,.,TRBJ1-1,CASSQDRGVWDAFF,TGCGCCAGCAGCCAAGACAGGGGAGTTTGGGACGCTTTCTTT
.,TRBV7-2,TRBD1,TRBJ1-2,CASTRWVDWTGGLDYGYTF,TGTGCCAGCACCCGTTGGGTGGACTGGACAGGAGGGCTAGACTATGGCTACACCTTC
few,TRBV7-2,.,TRBJ2-7,CASSATWGSSYEQYF,TGTGCCAGCAGCGCGACCTGGGGGAGCTCCTACGAGCAGTACTTC
many,TRBV19,TRBD1,TRBJ1-5,CASSEQGRGQPQHF,TGTGCCAGTAGTGAACAGGGGCGGGGACAGCCCCAGCATTTT
many,TRBV9,TRBD1,TRBJ1-2,CASSADDREVGYTF,TGTGCCAGCAGCGCAGATGACAGGGAGGTCGGCTACACCTTC
many,TRBV7-2,.,TRBJ1-5,CASSLRPGTAQPQHF,TGTGCCAGCAGCTTACGTCCGGGGACTGCTCAGCCCCAGCATTTT
few,TRBV20-1,.,TRBJ1-1,CSARESSGWDTEAFF,TGCAGTGCTAGAGAGTCTTCAGGGTGGGACACTGAAGCTTTCTTT
many,TRBV24-1,.,TRBJ2-2,CATSLPGGELFF,TGTGCCACCAGTCTCCCCGGCGGGGAGCTGTTTTTT
.,TRBV5-1,TRBD1,TRBJ2-7,CASSLAGQGIYEKYF,TGTGCCAGCAGCTTGGCGGGACAGGGAATTTACGAGAAGTACTTC
few,TRBV9,.,TRBJ1-6,CASSQEWGHSPLHF,TGTGCCAGCAGCCAGGAATGGGGCCATTCACCCCTTCACTTT
few,TRBV19,.,TRBJ1-5,CASSIDHGRLGYSNQPQHF,TGTGCCAGTAGTATAGATCATGGTCGACTGGGATATAGCAATCAGCCCCAGCATTTT
.,TRBV20-1,.,TRBJ1-3,CSARVVGLIGNTIYF,TGCAGTGCTAGAGTCGTAGGGCTCATTGGAAACACCATATATTTT
.,TRBV9,.,TRBJ1-1,CASSATGSPLSEALF,TGTGCCAGCAGCGCCACAGGGTCCCCCCTGAGTGAAGCTCTCTTT
.,TRBV10-3,TRBD1,TRBJ1-2,CASSSGTGISGYTF,TGTGCCAGCAGCTCCGGGACAGGGATCTCGGGCTACACCTTC
few,TRBV6-5,.,TRBJ1-6,CASSWGDPQSPLHF,TGTGCCAGCAGTTGGGGGGACCCACAATCACCCCTCCACTTT
.,TRBV25-1,TRBD1,TRBJ2-7,CASTRQGAGEQYF,TGTGCCAGCACCCGACAGGGGGCGGGCGAGCAGTACTTC
.,TRBV6-5,TRBD1,TRBJ2-7,CASSYSGDSPYEQYF,TGTGCCAGCAGTTACTCGGGGGACAGTCCCTACGAGCAGTACTTC
.,TRBV14,TRBD2,TRBJ2-7,CASSHGASGGLEQYF,TGTGCCAGCAGCCACGGGGCTAGCGGGGGTCTGGAGCAGTACTTC
few,TRBV5-4,TRBD1,TRBJ2-5,CASSRITGGETQYF,TGTGCCAGCAGCCGAATTACAGGGGGAGAGACCCAGTACTTC
few,TRBV20-1,TRBD1,TRBJ2-7,CSAIPVKKDGTGPYEQYF,TGCAGTGCTATCCCTGTTAAAAAAGACGGGACAGGGCCCTACGAGCAGTACTTC
.,TRBV10-3,.,TRBJ2-6,CASVGSGANVLTF,TGTGCCTCCGTCGGCTCTGGGGCCAACGTCCTGACTTTC
many,TRBV7-9,.,TRBJ1-4,CASSPHPTGTTNEKLFF,TGTGCCAGCAGCCCCCACCCGACGGGCACAACTAATGAAAAACTGTTTTTT
.,TRBV20-1,TRBD1,TRBJ1-5,CSAKGQGNQPQHF,TGCAGTGCTAAGGGACAGGGGAATCAGCCCCAGCATTTT
.,TRBV10-3,TRBD1,TRBJ1-1,CAISFTGGRTEAFF,TGTGCCATCAGTTTTACAGGGGGAAGAACTGAAGCTTTCTTT
many,TRBV29-1,.,TRBJ1-2,CSVEDQWRGYTF,TGCAGCGTTGAAGACCAATGGCGTGGCTACACCTTC
.,TRBV7-2,.,TRBJ2-7,CATRWGDSAYEQYF,TGTGCCACCCGATGGGGGGACAGTGCCTACGAGCAGTACTTC
once,TRBV12-3/TRBV12-4,TRBD2,TRBJ2-5,CASSVTGGGEAQYF,TGTGCCAGCAGTGTTACGGGGGGAGGTGAGGCCCAGTACTTC
few,TRBV7-9,TRBD2,TRBJ2-2,CASSFQTSGRLTGELFF,TGTGCCAGCAGCTTCCAAACTAGCGGGAGGCTCACCGGGGAGCTGTTTTTT
.,TRBV7-8,TRBD2,TRBJ2-7,CASSPGGPGWNEQYF,TGTGCCAGCAGCCCGGGGGGGCCGGGGTGGAACGAGCAGTACTTC
few,TRBV7-2,.,TRBJ2-7,CASTPSLLSYEQYF,TGTGCCAGCACCCCGTCGCTACTCTCTTACGAGCAGTACTTC
many,TRBV6-5,.,TRBJ1-1,CASSYGKNTEAFF,TGTGCCAGCAGTTACGGGAAGAACACTGAAGCTTTCTTT
many,TRBV19,TRBD1,TRBJ1-1,CASSFDRAEAFF,TGTGCCAGTAGTTTTGACAGGGCTGAAGCTTTCTTT
many,TRBV29-1,.,TRBJ1-2,CSVAVTACGYTF,TGCAGCGTTGCCGTGACCGCGTGTGGCTACACCTTC
few,TRBV28,TRBD1,TRBJ2-7,CATQQGKPLVEQYF,TGTGCCACGCAACAGGGGAAACCCCTTGTGGAGCAGTACTTC
many,TRBV7-2,.,TRBJ2-7,CASSSVLEGEQYF,TGTGCCAGCAGCTCGGTCCTCGAGGGAGAGCAGTACTTC
.,TRBV2,.,TRBJ1-5,CASSLGLVAEQPQHF,TGTGCCAGCAGCCTAGGGCTAGTTGCCGAGCAGCCCCAGCATTTT
many,TRBV10-3,TRBD2,TRBJ2-7,CAISEATGGPGEQYF,TGTGCCATCAGTGAAGCGACGGGGGGGCCGGGGGAGCAGTACTTC
.,TRBV10-3,TRBD2,TRBJ2-2,CASSVRLAGVTGELFF,TGTGCCAGCAGTGTACGTCTAGCGGGAGTCACCGGGGAGCTGTTTTTT
.,TRBV6-6,.,TRBJ1-2,CATRAGEGYGYTF,TGTGCCACCCGCGCGGGGGAAGGCTATGGCTACACCTTC
many,TRBV6-5,TRBD1,TRBJ2-5,CASTVSGQGQETQYF,TGTGCCAGCACCGTATCGGGACAGGGGCAAGAGACCCAGTACTTC
many,TRBV20-1,.,TRBJ2-5,CSAPPTGRETQYF,TGCAGTGCTCCCCCAACAGGGCGAGAGACCCAGTACTTC
few,TRBV2,.,TRBJ1-4,CASRNGAGGGKLFF,TGTGCCAGCAGGAATGGGGCAGGAGGTGGAAAACTGTTTTTT
.,TRBV7-2,TRBD2,TRBJ2-3,CASSHSSGGAADTQYF,TGTGCCAGCAGCCACTCTAGCGGGGGGGCTGCAGATACGCAGTATTTT
.,TRBV25-1,.,TRBJ1-1,CASQDLRERAFF,TGTGCCAGCCAAGATCTAAGGGAACGCGCTTTCTTT
.,TRBV14,.,TRBJ2-5,CASSRRDPAGQETQYF,TGTGCCAGCAGCCGTCGGGACCCCGCAGGCCAAGAGACCCAGTACTTC
many,TRBV7-2,TRBD1,TRBJ1-1,CASSLGTGGSSEAFF,TGTGCCAGCAGCTTAGGGACAGGGGGGAGTAGTGAAGCTTTCTTT